These T cell receptor beta chains were read from a single sample in a study of T cell responses to AZD1222 COVID-19 vaccine. Profiling relied on immunoSEQ multiplex PCR, and the TCRdb table lists in-frame clones only, not all of them. The sample lists around 100,000 clones, roughly 89% occurring once. Source: peripheral blood, taken on day 0 of AZD1222 vaccination. The origin of the receptors is an adult in good health. Each CDR3 is given with its conserved first and last residue. D genes are given only for firm matches. Clone sizes are given selectively: once, few, many, or a class where the clone is expanded.

clone_size,d_call,j_call,v_call,cdr3_nt,cdr3_aa
many,TRBD1,TRBJ1-2,TRBV5-5,TGTGCCAGCAGCAGTGGACAGGGCATGCATGGCTACACCTTC,CASSSGQGMHGYTF
once,TRBD1,TRBJ1-1,TRBV7-3,TGTGCCAGCAGCACCCAACAGGGGACGGAAGCTTTCTTT,CASSTQQGTEAFF
.,.,TRBJ2-7,TRBV7-3,TGTGCCAGCAGCTTTGGAAGCGGGCCGGACTACGAGCAGTACTTC,CASSFGSGPDYEQYF
.,.,TRBJ2-7,TRBV2,TGTGCCAGCAGTGAAGTTCGGGGGATGGGGGAGCAGTACTTC,CASSEVRGMGEQYF
.,.,TRBJ2-1,TRBV12-3/TRBV12-4,TGTGCCAGCAGTACCTACCGAGAGCTGTTCTTC,CASSTYRELFF
.,.,TRBJ2-5,TRBV7-8,TGTGCCAGCAACTACCAGGGGTTAAAAGAGACCCAGTACTTC,CASNYQGLKETQYF
.,TRBD1,TRBJ2-1,TRBV7-8,TGTGCCAGCAGCTCCGCCGACAGGGGGGAATTCAATGAGCAGTTCTTC,CASSSADRGEFNEQFF
.,.,TRBJ2-1,TRBV5-4,TGTGCCAGCAGCTTGAGTTCGGGGGGCGGGGTGAATGAGCAGTTCTTC,CASSLSSGGGVNEQFF
.,.,TRBJ2-5,TRBV5-5,TGTGCCAGCAGCTTGGTTGGAGGAGAGACCCAGTACTTC,CASSLVGGETQYF
once,.,TRBJ1-2,TRBV2,TGTGCCAGCAGTGATAGAAGGGCCGACTATTATGGCTACACCTTC,CASSDRRADYYGYTF